Listed below are T cell receptor beta chains from one sample, sequenced in a study of T cells in Graves' hyperthyroidism and ophthalmopathy. TCRdb redid the calling of the multiplex PCR reads with MiXCR, one entry per CDR3 protein. This sample has fewer than 650,000 distinct CDR3 sequences, with 12% to 15% found just once. Sequences were obtained from blood. These receptor sequences come from a woman aged 35 to 49 with Graves' hyperthyroidism. Each CDR3 is given with its conserved first and last residue. Fields, in order: D gene, J gene, V gene, clone size, CDR3 DNA, CDR3 protein. The D gene is left open where the match is weak. The size field is filled for only some rows; it gives once, few, many or a size class.

. | TRBJ1-6 | TRBV3-1 | . | TGTGCCAGCACCCCAGGGAGCTCCTATAATTCACCCCTCCACTTT | CASTPGSSYNSPLHF
. | TRBJ2-1 | TRBV5-1 | many | TGCGCCAGCAGCTCTCAGGCCGGGACGTCGATCAATGAGCAGTTCTTC | CASSSQAGTSINEQFF
TRBD2 | TRBJ2-6 | TRBV6-1 | many | TGTGCCAGCAGTTCGGGAGGAGGGGCCAACGTCCTGACTTTC | CASSSGGGANVLTF
. | TRBJ1-4 | TRBV4-1 | once | TGTGCCAGCAGCCAAGAGTTAAAGTGGCAGGGGGAAAAACTGTTTTTT | CASSQELKWQGEKLFF
. | TRBJ1-1 | TRBV6-4 | few | TGTGCCAGCAGTGACTATCCTATGAACACTGAAGCTTTCTTT | CASSDYPMNTEAFF
TRBD2 | TRBJ2-5 | TRBV7-6 | many | TGTGCCAGCAGCTTCGGGACTAGCGGTGGGGAAGAGACCCAGTACTTC | CASSFGTSGGEETQYF
. | TRBJ1-5 | TRBV16 | . | TGTGCCAGCAGCCAATCCCCAGGGTCTAGCAATCAGCCCCAGCATTTT | CASSQSPGSSNQPQHF
TRBD2 | TRBJ2-7 | TRBV14 | few | TGTGCCAGCAGCCAAGCGTTGGGACTAGGGGCCTACGAGCAGTACTTC | CASSQALGLGAYEQYF
. | TRBJ2-7 | TRBV4-2 | many | TGTGCCAGCAGCCAAGATCTCCACGAGCAGTACTTC | CASSQDLHEQYF
. | TRBJ1-2 | TRBV11-3 | many | TGTGCCAGCAGCTACCCAGGGGATGGCTACACCTTC | CASSYPGDGYTF
. | TRBJ1-1 | TRBV6-1 | many | TGTGCCAGCAGGGAGGGCGTGAACACTGAAGCTTTCTTT | CASREGVNTEAFF
. | TRBJ2-2 | TRBV6-1 | few | TGTGCCAGCAGCCCAATGGGGGGGAACACCGGGGAGCTGTTTTTT | CASSPMGGNTGELFF
. | TRBJ2-3 | TRBV7-2 | few | TGTGCCAGCAGCCCTACTAGGGGGAACACAGATACGCAGTATTTT | CASSPTRGNTDTQYF
. | TRBJ1-3 | TRBV28 | . | TGTGCCAGCAGAGACAGAAAGGGAAACACCATATATTTT | CASRDRKGNTIYF
. | TRBJ1-5 | TRBV20-1 | . | TGCAGTGCTAGAGATCCCGGGGGCTCTCAGCCCCAGCATTTT | CSARDPGGSQPQHF
. | TRBJ1-1 | TRBV7-9 | many | TGTGCCAGCAGCTGGGACAACCTGAACACTGAAGCTTTCTTT | CASSWDNLNTEAFF